The 18 T cell receptor beta chains listed next were all sequenced from one sample in a study of blood T cell repertoires in COVID-19. Repertoires were generated with immunoSEQ multiplex PCR, while TCRdb's copy carries only in-frame clones and drops some. The sample shows about 310,000 clones, about 90% of them seen only once. The sequencing input was peripheral blood. The receptors were gathered from a woman in her thirties with COVID-19, enrolled during active disease.

This chain connects TRBV19 to TRBJ2-1; 13 positions match TRBD2. Germline assignment: CDR1 LNHDA and CDR2 SQIVND (reference sequence). This CDR3 is 14 amino acids long. The V segment lost 3 bases and the J segment 11 bases; nucleotides outside the gene matches: 4. Written as DNA, the CDR3 is TGTGCCAGTAGTATCAGACTAGCGGGAGGCCAGCAGTTCTTC. Its protein is CASSIRLAGGQQFF.

The CDR3, as DNA: TGTGCCAGCAGTGAAACAGCACGCACAGATACGCAGTATTTT. This codes for CASSETARTDTQYF. The J gene is TRBJ2-3, the V gene TRBV2; D call uncertain. V gave up 2 bases and J gave up 1 base, with 7 bases separating them. Germline V gene sequence: CDR1 SNHLY, CDR2 FYNNEI. This CDR3 has 14 residues.

The chain carries TRBV13 and TRBJ1-2; 10 positions match TRBD1. CDR1 is PRHDT, CDR2 FYEKMQ, per germline (reference sequence). The CDR3 contains 14 residues. V lost 3 bases to trimming and J lost 4 bases; unmatched junction nucleotides: 2. The CDR3 bases are TGTGCCAGCAGCTTGACAGGGGGCGGCTATGGCTACACCTTC. This gives the protein CASSLTGGGYGYTF. The variable domain in full, completed from reference TRBV13 and TRBJ1-2, reads AAGVIQSPRHLIKEKRETATLKCYPIPRHDTVYWYQQGPGQDPQFLISFYEKMQSDKGSIPDRFSAQQFSDYHSELNMSSLELGDSALYFCASSLTGGGYGYTFGSGTRLTVV.

This chain connects TRBV2 to TRBJ2-7; tentatively, D is TRBD2 (5 bases). Germline lookup yields CDR1 SNHLY and CDR2 FYNNEI. The CDR3 extends over 12 amino acids. V was shortened by 7 bases and J by 6 bases, with 13 bases between the two germline ends. CDR3: CASNGELSEQYF. The CDR3 DNA sequence: TGTGCCAGCAACGGGGAGTTGAGCGAGCAGTACTTC.

This clone is a singleton in its sample. The chain employs TRBV19 and TRBJ2-1; 7 positions agree with TRBD1. The CDR3 covers 16 residues. Germline CDR1 is LNHDA and CDR2 is SQIVND (reference sequence). Losses at the gene ends were 7 bases for V and 1 base for J; bases not matched to a gene: 10. The CDR3: CASTGNRGKSYNEQFF. The CDR3 DNA sequence: TGTGCCAGTACCGGTAACAGGGGCAAGTCCTACAATGAGCAGTTCTTC.

The chain uses TRBV13 and TRBJ2-7; TRBD2 matches 7 bases. The germline CDR1 and CDR2 sequences are PRHDT and FYEKMQ (reference sequence). Unmatched junction bases numbered 9, after V lost 2 bases and J lost 2 bases. The length of the CDR3 is 16 residues. CDR3 in amino acids: CASSLTTRTSPYEQYF. CDR3 coding DNA: TGTGCCAGCAGCTTAACCACGAGGACTAGTCCCTACGAGCAGTACTTC.

This clone was observed a single time. The rearrangement joins TRBV11-2 to TRBJ1-1; a weak D match, TRBD1 (5 bases). CDR3 length: 12 residues. CDR1 and CDR2 from the germline V gene are SGHAT and FQNNGV. V lost 1 base and J lost 7, with 7 bases in between. CDR3 nucleotide sequence: TGTGCCAGCAGCTTAGGGGGCCTTGAAGCTTTCTTT. Its protein is CASSLGGLEAFF. The full variable domain, its missing parts supplied by reference TRBV11-2 and TRBJ1-1, is EAGVAQSPRYKIIEKRQSVAFWCNPISGHATLYWYQQILGQGPKLLIQFQNNGVVDDSQLPKDRFSAERLKGVDSTLKIQPAKLEDSAVYLCASSLGGLEAFFGQGTRLTVV.

The chain uses TRBV12-3 or TRBV12-4 and TRBJ1-2; D is undetermined. Trimming took 5 bases from V and 4 from J, leaving 5 bases between them. This CDR3 spans 11 amino acids. Here the CDR3 DNA reads TGTGCCAGCAGTGAGGGCTATGGCTACACCTTC. Protein product: CASSEGYGYTF.

The V and J genes are TRBV21-1 and TRBJ1-1; the table calls TRBD1, which could not be checked here. TRBV21-1 is labeled a pseudogene. The CDR3 contains 16 residues. The CDR3 DNA is TGTGCCAGCAGCAAAGTGAGCAGGGTTGGTTTCACTGAAGCTTTCTTT. Translation gives CASSKVSRVGFTEAFF.

The chain employs TRBV7-7 and TRBJ2-5, with 12 bases identical to TRBD2. Germline lookup yields CDR1 SSHAT and CDR2 FNYEAQ (reference sequence). Germline trimming cut 4 bases from V and 1 base from J; bases unmatched to any gene: 4. The CDR3 is 16 amino acids. CDR3 amino acids: CASSSGLAGSQETQYF. CDR3 DNA: TGTGCCAGCAGCTCGGGACTAGCGGGCTCCCAAGAGACCCAGTACTTC.

V gene TRBV19 combines with J gene TRBJ2-7; 9 positions agree with TRBD2. The CDR3 extends over 14 amino acids. V was clipped by 6 bases and J by 3 bases; unmatched bases: 6. CDR1 LNHDA and CDR2 SQIVND come from the germline V gene (reference sequence). The CDR3 nucleotides read TGTGCCAGTAGCAGTCGGACTAGCGACTACGAGCAGTACTTC. Residues: CASSSRTSDYEQYF.

The chain has TRBV14 and TRBJ1-1, with D maybe TRBD1 (5 bases). Germline CDR1 is SGHDN and CDR2 is FVKESK. The V end was cut by 5 bases, the J end by 5 bases, with 15 bases between. This CDR3 is built from 14 residues. CDR3 in DNA: TGTGCCAGCAGCAAAACAGTGGGGCGGACTGAAGCTTTCTTT. This encodes CASSKTVGRTEAFF.

This chain connects TRBV12-5 to TRBJ2-7; 10 bases are a match to TRBD2. CDR3 length: 15 amino acids. The V gene's germline CDR1 is LGHNT and CDR2 FRNRAP. Trimming removed 2 bases from V and 5 bases from J; junction bases left unmatched: 6. Here the CDR3 DNA reads TGTGCTAGTGGTTTGACTAGCGGGATCGTGAACGAGCAGTACTTC. It is translated as CASGLTSGIVNEQYF.

V usage is TRBV27 and J usage is TRBJ1-1, with 9 bases identical to TRBD1. This CDR3 contains 15 residues. Germline values: CDR1 MNHEY, CDR2 SMNVEV (reference sequence). V lost 1 base and J lost 3; bases outside the gene matches: 3. The CDR3: CASSLYRTGDTEAFF. DNA of the CDR3: TGTGCCAGCAGTTTATACCGGACAGGGGACACTGAAGCTTTCTTT.

The chain couples TRBV27 to TRBJ1-1; no firm D call. Germline V gene data show CDR1 as MNHEY and CDR2 as SMNVEV (reference sequence). The CDR3 loop spans 13 amino acids. Trimming removed 2 bases at V and 1 base at J, with 5 bases between. CDR3 residues: CASSLRRNTEAFF. CDR3 nucleotide sequence: TGTGCCAGCAGTTTAAGGAGGAACACTGAAGCTTTCTTT.

This rearrangement joins TRBV19 to TRBJ1-5; D gene ambiguous. Trimming left V 3 bases short and J 7 bases short, with 13 bases between. CDR1 is LNHDA, CDR2 SQIVND, per germline (reference sequence). This CDR3 is built from 14 residues. CDR3 protein: CASSIGLWSQPQHF. Written as DNA, the CDR3 is TGTGCCAGTAGTATTGGACTCTGGAGCCAGCCCCAGCATTTT.

The chain combines TRBV28 with TRBJ1-2; D is unresolved. V was clipped by 6 bases and J by 5 bases, with 16 bases between them. This CDR3 contains 14 residues. CDR1 and CDR2 (germline): MDHEN, SYDVKM. The CDR3 spells CASRRVSVRYGYTF. CDR3 bases: TGTGCCAGCAGGCGGGTCTCCGTCAGGTATGGCTACACCTTC.

V is TRBV3-1 (or the pseudogene TRBV3-2) and J is TRBJ2-5, with D tentatively TRBD2 (6 bases). Per germline, CDR1 LGHDT and CDR2 YNNKEL (reference sequence). The CDR3 is 14 amino acids. V shed 0 bases and J shed 4 bases, with 9 bases lying between them. This CDR3 reads CASSQDRGLETQYF. CDR3 nucleotides: TGTGCCAGCAGCCAAGATCGGGGGTTAGAGACCCAGTACTTC.